These 28 T cell receptor beta chains originate from one sample sequenced in a study of T cell responses to AZD1222 COVID-19 vaccine. TCRdb's copy holds only in-frame clones and misses some; the assay was immunoSEQ multiplex PCR. The table shows about 92,000 clones, with approximately 90% occurring only once. The sample here was peripheral blood, taken on day 0 of AZD1222 vaccination. The receptor set was obtained from an adult in good health.

V and J are TRBV19 and TRBJ1-2; D unclear. The V and J ends lost 8 bases and 3 bases respectively, with 10 bases between them. Germline V gene lookup returns CDR1 LNHDA and CDR2 SQIVND (reference sequence). This CDR3 is built from 12 residues. The CDR3 DNA is TGTGCCAGTGAGGGCGGGGACTATGGCTACACCTTC. This sequence encodes CASEGGDYGYTF.

This clone was picked up one time. V usage is TRBV5-5 and J usage is TRBJ1-2; D is perhaps TRBD1 (5 bases). This CDR3 is 16 amino acids long. V lost 4 bases and J 8 bases, leaving 24 bases between the germline ends. Per the germline V gene, CDR1 is SGHKS and CDR2 is YYEKEE (reference sequence). The CDR3 coding sequence is TGTGCCAGCAGCCAAAGATCCCCAGGGCTCCCTCGGGGCTACACCTTC. Its translation: CASSQRSPGLPRGYTF. The full variable domain, rest sourced from reference TRBV5-5 and TRBJ1-2, is DAGVTQSPTHLIKTRGQQVTLRCSPISGHKSVSWYQQVLGQGPQFIFQYYEKEERGRGNFPDRFSARQFPNYSSELNVNALLLGDSALYLCASSQRSPGLPRGYTFGSGTRLTVV.

The genes are TRBV9 and TRBJ1-1; D is unclear. V shed 4 bases and J shed 2 bases, with 6 bases lying between them. The germline CDR1 and CDR2 sequences are SGDLS and YYNGEE. The CDR3 is 12 amino acids. The CDR3 is CASSHSNTEAFF. The CDR3 nucleotides are TGTGCCAGCAGCCATTCAAACACTGAAGCTTTCTTT.

The chain recombines TRBV3-1 (or the pseudogene TRBV3-2) with TRBJ1-2; no clear D gene. This CDR3 is built from 13 residues. Trimming cost V 0 bases and J 8 bases, with 10 bases left between them. The germline V gene has CDR1 LGHDT and CDR2 YNNKEL (reference sequence). The CDR3 DNA is TGTGCCAGCAGCCAAGAGACGGCTTGGGGCTACACCTTC. Translated, it gives CASSQETAWGYTF.

The chain couples TRBV6-5 to TRBJ2-4; a possible D gene is TRBD1 (8 bases). The V and J ends lost 4 bases and 5 bases respectively, with 18 bases between them. Germline loops: CDR1 MNHEY, CDR2 SVGAGI. The CDR3 is 16 amino acids. The DNA for the CDR3 is TGTGCCAGCAGTTCGGGACAGGCCGGGGGGCAAAACATTCAGTACTTC. Amino acid sequence: CASSSGQAGGQNIQYF.

This chain joins TRBV6-5 and TRBJ2-2, with 7 positions matching TRBD1. J was trimmed by 4 bases and V by 6 bases; bases with no gene match: 8. The CDR3 extends over 15 amino acids. Germline CDR1 MNHEY, CDR2 SVGAGI. CDR3 loop: CASSTGTVPTGELFF. In DNA, the CDR3 is TGTGCCAGCAGCACCGGGACAGTCCCCACCGGGGAGCTGTTTTTT.

The V call is TRBV19, the J call TRBJ1-6, with 10 nucleotides matching TRBD1. V was clipped by 8 bases and J by 9 bases; unmatched bases: 7. CDR3 length equals 14 residues. Germline V lookup: CDR1 LNHDA, CDR2 SQIVND (reference sequence). The CDR3 here is CASQTGGFGSPLHF. CDR3 in DNA: TGTGCCAGTCAGACAGGGGGCTTTGGTTCACCCCTCCACTTT.

The chain employs TRBV7-2 and TRBJ1-2; D perhaps matches TRBD1 (6 bases). V was cut by 3 bases and J by 1 base, with 12 bases left in between. The germline V gene has CDR1 SGHTA and CDR2 FQGNSA. The CDR3 has 15 residues. CDR3 sequence reads: CASSFLDRSNYGYTF. The DNA for the CDR3 is TGTGCCAGCAGCTTTTTAGACAGGAGTAACTATGGCTACACCTTC.

The J gene is TRBJ2-5, the V gene TRBV15; TRBD1 might be the D (6 bases). Trimming stripped 0 bases from V and 4 bases from J, with 9 bases between. CDR3 length equals 14 residues. Germline V gives CDR1 LNHNV, CDR2 YYDKDF (reference sequence). The CDR3: CATSRDQGSETQYF. CDR3 bases: TGTGCCACCAGCAGAGATCAGGGGTCAGAGACCCAGTACTTC.

This clone appeared once. The CDR3 DNA is TGTGCCAGCAGCCCTGACAGGGCCTATGGCTACACCTTC. Its translation is CASSPDRAYGYTF. The gene calls are TRBV5-6 and TRBJ1-2, with TRBD1 matching 7 bases. V trimming: 4 bases; J trimming: 4 bases; junction bases outside the gene matches: 4. This CDR3 has 13 amino acids. Germline V gene sequence: CDR1 SGHDT, CDR2 YYEEEE.

The gene calls are TRBV7-2 and TRBJ1-4, with TRBD1 identical over 7 bases. Germline trimming cut 5 bases from V and 6 bases from J; bases unmatched to any gene: 6. From germline, CDR1 is SGHTA and CDR2 FQGNSA. This CDR3 spans 14 amino acids. CDR3 nucleotides: TGTGCCAGCAGCCTCGCCAGGGGGGATGAAAAACTGTTTTTT. This translates into CASSLARGDEKLFF.

This clone was observed a single time. In DNA form, the CDR3 reads TGTGCCAGCAGCGCTACAGGGTTGGAGACCCAGTACTTC. This gives the protein CASSATGLETQYF. This chain uses TRBV6-5 with TRBJ2-5, with D tentatively TRBD1 (6 bases). The V end was cut by 6 bases, the J end by 5 bases, with 13 bases between. This CDR3 has 13 residues. From germline, CDR1 is MNHEY and CDR2 SVGAGI.

The genes are TRBV6-2 or TRBV6-3 and TRBJ1-2; no firm D call. V lost 3 bases, J lost 0 bases, and 8 bases lay in between. Germline V gene data show CDR1 as MNHEY and CDR2 as SVGEGT. The CDR3 is 14 amino acids. The CDR3 protein is CASSYHGTNYGYTF. DNA of the CDR3: TGTGCCAGCAGTTATCACGGCACTAACTATGGCTACACCTTC.

This sequence joins TRBV5-4 and TRBJ2-3; TRBD1 aligns across 9 bases. The CDR3 contains 16 residues. Germline values: CDR1 SGHNT, CDR2 YYREEE (reference sequence). V was clipped by 3 bases and J by 4 bases; unmatched bases: 9. CDR3 region: CASSSTGGARPDTQYF. The CDR3 DNA follows: TGTGCCAGCAGCTCGACAGGGGGTGCCCGCCCAGATACGCAGTATTTT.

This chain connects TRBV11-2 to TRBJ2-7, with TRBD1 matching over 7 bases. The germline V gene encodes CDR1 SGHAT and CDR2 FQNNGV. CDR3 size: 17 residues. The junction had 15 bases not matched to a gene; V was cut back by 4 bases and J by 3 bases. The CDR3 nucleotides are TGTGCCAGCAGCTCAACCCTTCCTCGGACAGGACACTACGAGCAGTACTTC. Translating gives CASSSTLPRTGHYEQYF.

The chain employs TRBV7-2 and TRBJ2-7; TRBD2 aligns across 9 bases. In germline, CDR1 is SGHTA, CDR2 FQGNSA. The CDR3 loop spans 18 amino acids. Germline trimming cut 0 bases from V and 4 bases from J; bases unmatched to any gene: 13. CDR3 in DNA: TGTGCCAGCAGCTTAGCGGTAGGAGCGGGGGGCTTTATGTACGAGCAGTACTTC. It codes for CASSLAVGAGGFMYEQYF.

The chain recombines TRBV6-2 or TRBV6-3 with TRBJ1-2; the D gene is possibly TRBD1 (6 bases). CDR1 MNHEY and CDR2 SVGEGT come from the germline V gene. The CDR3 is 15 amino acids. Trimming removed 2 bases from V and 5 bases from J, with 15 bases in between. CDR3 DNA sequence: TGTGCCAGCAGTTACCGTCTCGGGACACTATATGGCTACACCTTC. As protein: CASSYRLGTLYGYTF.

This chain links TRBV7-6 with TRBJ1-2; 8 positions agree with TRBD1. Germline lookup yields CDR1 SGHVS and CDR2 FNYEAQ. Germline trimming cut 5 bases from V and 4 bases from J; bases unmatched to any gene: 3. This CDR3 has 13 amino acids. The CDR3 reads CASSDRGFYGYTF. The CDR3 bases are TGTGCCAGCAGCGACAGGGGTTTCTATGGCTACACCTTC.

The V and J genes are TRBV6-5 and TRBJ1-6; D may be TRBD1 (6 bases). The CDR3 totals 13 residues. V gave up 7 bases and J gave up 9 bases, with 13 bases separating them. The germline V gene has CDR1 MNHEY and CDR2 SVGAGI. This CDR3 reads CASTQGRFSPLHF. CDR3 coding DNA: TGTGCCAGCACTCAGGGGCGATTTTCACCCCTCCACTTT.

J is TRBJ1-1 and V is TRBV4-2, with D possibly TRBD1 on 5 matching bases. This CDR3 is 13 amino acids long. Between the trimmed V and J ends, which lost 3 bases and 5 bases, there was a span of 10 bases. Germline V CDR1 and CDR2: LGHNA, YNFKEQ. CDR3 protein: CASSHLGDTEAFF. The CDR3 DNA reads as TGTGCCAGCAGCCATCTAGGGGATACTGAAGCTTTCTTT.

This chain links TRBV7-6 with TRBJ1-3; D is unresolved. This CDR3 is 17 amino acids long. The V end lost 5 bases, the J end lost 0 bases, and 17 bases lay between the germline ends. Germline CDR1 reads SGHVS; CDR2 reads FNYEAQ. CDR3 loop: CASSTGAGAFSGNTIYF. The CDR3 bases are TGTGCCAGCAGCACGGGCGCAGGAGCTTTCTCTGGAAACACCATATATTTT.

The J gene is TRBJ1-5, the V gene TRBV7-3, with a weak D call TRBD1 (6 bases). The CDR3 loop spans 14 amino acids. Germline-derived CDR1 and CDR2 are SGHTA and FQGTGA. The ends were cut back, 5 bases at V and 4 bases at J, with 12 bases in the middle. This chain's CDR3 is CASSPQGINQPQHF. CDR3 in DNA: TGTGCCAGCAGCCCTCAGGGGATAAATCAGCCCCAGCATTTT.

On this clone itself: The sample carries other DNA sequences with the same CDR3. The chain uses TRBV18 and TRBJ1-1; D ambiguous. Germline lookup yields CDR1 KGHSH and CDR2 LQKENI. Trimming pared 6 bases from V and 0 bases from J, leaving 8 bases between. The CDR3 covers 13 residues. CDR3 protein: CASSPVMNTEAFF. In DNA form, the CDR3 reads TGTGCCAGCTCGCCCGTTATGAACACTGAAGCTTTCTTT.

The chain has TRBV19 and TRBJ1-5; weak D call: TRBD1 (5 bases). Germline V gene sequence: CDR1 LNHDA, CDR2 SQIVND (reference sequence). V lost 3 bases, J lost 16 bases, and 19 bases lay in between. This CDR3 has 13 amino acids. In DNA form, the CDR3 reads TGTGCCAGTAGTATCGCTGCCGGGGCCCCGATACATTTT. Protein: CASSIAAGAPIHF.

The table lists this clone with a count of one. This chain connects TRBV5-1 to TRBJ2-2; 8 nucleotides align to TRBD1. The V and J ends lost 2 bases and 2 bases, in that order; junction bases with no gene match: 8. Germline V gene sequence: CDR1 SGHRS, CDR2 YFSETQ. The CDR3 loop spans 17 amino acids. This CDR3 reads CASSFRDRTFNTGELFF. The CDR3, as DNA: TGCGCCAGCAGCTTCCGGGACAGGACATTTAACACCGGGGAGCTGTTTTTT.

This chain uses TRBV6-5 with TRBJ2-5, with 13 nucleotides matching TRBD2. CDR1 MNHEY and CDR2 SVGAGI come from the germline V gene. The CDR3 sequence is 14 residues long. The V segment lost 6 bases and the J segment 2 bases; nucleotides outside the gene matches: 0. The CDR3 sequence is CASRLAGGQETQYF. CDR3 bases: TGTGCCAGCAGACTAGCGGGGGGGCAAGAGACCCAGTACTTC.

The chain has TRBV11-3 and TRBJ2-2; the D call may be TRBD1 or TRBD2 (6 bases each). Looked up from germline, CDR1 is SGHNT and CDR2 is YENEEA. The CDR3 is made up of 16 amino acids. Trimming removed 5 bases from V and 3 bases from J, with 16 bases in between. As DNA, the CDR3 is TGTGCCAGCAGCCCGGTGAGGGGGGACGACACCGGGGAGCTGTTTTTT. As protein: CASSPVRGDDTGELFF. Full variable domain (rest looked up from reference TRBV11-3 and TRBJ2-2): EAGVVQSPRYKIIEKKQPVAFWCNPISGHNTLYWYLQNLGQGPELLIRYENEEAVDDSQLPKDRFSAERLKGVDSTLKIQPAELGDSAVYLCASSPVRGDDTGELFFGEGSRLTVL.

This chain uses TRBV7-9 with TRBJ1-5; tentatively, D is TRBD1 (5 bases). The CDR3 runs to 13 residues. Trimming stripped 3 bases from V and 4 bases from J, with 7 bases between. CDR1 is SEHNR, CDR2 FQNEAQ, per germline (reference sequence). The CDR3 reads CASSFGGNQPQHF. Written as DNA, the CDR3 is TGTGCCAGCAGCTTCGGGGGGAATCAGCCCCAGCATTTT.